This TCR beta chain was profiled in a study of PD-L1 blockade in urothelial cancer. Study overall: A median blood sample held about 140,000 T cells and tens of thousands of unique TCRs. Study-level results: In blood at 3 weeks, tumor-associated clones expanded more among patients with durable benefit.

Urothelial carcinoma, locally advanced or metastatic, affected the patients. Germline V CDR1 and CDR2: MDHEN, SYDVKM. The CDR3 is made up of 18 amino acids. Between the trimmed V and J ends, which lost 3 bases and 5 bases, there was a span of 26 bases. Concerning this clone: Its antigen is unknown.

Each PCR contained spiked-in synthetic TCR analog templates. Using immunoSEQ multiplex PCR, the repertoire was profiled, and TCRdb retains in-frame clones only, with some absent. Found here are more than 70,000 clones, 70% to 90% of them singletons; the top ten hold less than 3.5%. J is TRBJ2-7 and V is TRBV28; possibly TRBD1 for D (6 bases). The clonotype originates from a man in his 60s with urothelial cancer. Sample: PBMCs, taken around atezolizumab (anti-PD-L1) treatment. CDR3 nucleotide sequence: TGTGCCAGCAGTTTCGTGGTTTCTCTTTGGGGGCAAAGACACGAGCAGTACTTC. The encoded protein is CASSFVVSLWGQRHEQYF.